Presented here are 28 T cell receptor beta chains from one specimen sequenced in a study of T cell changes during pregnancy in multiple sclerosis (dated by TCRdb to 2018 to 2020). The method behind the library was the immunoSEQ multiplex PCR assay. TCRdb holds this immuneACCESS table with in-frame rearrangements only. Some clones are missing; in checked studies, unresolved V genes explain under half, and the rest has no known cause. The table for this sample lists about 33,000 clones; around 93% of them were counted only once. 2.5% to 3.5% of the sample rests with the top ten. Sample: CD4+ T cells from peripheral blood mononuclear cells, taken in the third trimester of pregnancy. These receptors all stem from a female donor in good health, enrolled as a control in a pregnancy study.

J is TRBJ2-1 and V is TRBV7-3; 13 bases line up with TRBD2. Trimming cost V 5 bases and J 5 bases; bases outside gene matches: 3. This CDR3 is built from 15 residues. Germline values: CDR1 SGHTA, CDR2 FQGTGA. The CDR3 here is CASSRTSGRNNEQFF. Here the CDR3 DNA reads TGTGCCAGCAGCCGGACTAGCGGGAGAAACAATGAGCAGTTCTTC. Supplemented by reference TRBV7-3 and TRBJ2-1, the full variable domain reads GAGVSQTPSNKVTEKGKYVELRCDPISGHTALYWYRQSLGQGPEFLIYFQGTGAADDSGLPNDRFFAVRPEGSVSTLKIQRTERGDSAVYLCASSRTSGRNNEQFFGPGTRLTVL.

V and J are TRBV6-5 and TRBJ2-1; no clear D gene. Trimming pared 8 bases from V and 6 bases from J, leaving 14 bases between. This CDR3 comprises 13 residues. CDR1 is MNHEY, CDR2 SVGAGI, per germline. The CDR3 loop reads CASRLGLANEQFF. CDR3 DNA: TGTGCCAGCCGTCTAGGATTGGCCAATGAGCAGTTCTTC.

This rearrangement joins TRBV29-1 to TRBJ1-2, with 7 bases that match TRBD1. The CDR3 contains 12 residues. From germline, CDR1 is SQVTM and CDR2 ANQGSEA. With V trimmed by 6 bases and J by 4 bases, 5 bases remained unmatched. The CDR3, as DNA: TGCAGCGTCGCGACAGGGACCTATGGCTACACCTTC. It is translated as CSVATGTYGYTF. Full variable domain (outside the CDR3, taken from reference TRBV29-1 and TRBJ1-2): SAVISQKPSRDICQRGTSLTIQCQVDSQVTMMFWYRQQPGQSLTLIATANQGSEATYESGFVIDKFPISRPNLTFSTLTVSNMSPEDSSIYLCSVATGTYGYTFGSGTRLTVV.

The chain employs TRBV6-4 and TRBJ2-7, with 12 nucleotides matching TRBD2. This CDR3 is built from 18 residues. The junction had 8 bases not matched to a gene; V was cut back by 0 bases and J by 2 bases. CDR1 is MRHNA, CDR2 SNTAGT, per germline. The CDR3 bases are TGTGCCAGCAGTGACTCCCTAGCGGGGGGGAGGGCCCCCTACGAGCAGTACTTC. It yields the protein CASSDSLAGGRAPYEQYF.

This chain uses TRBV28 with TRBJ2-7, with D tentatively TRBD1 (6 bases). There are 13 residues in the CDR3. The V end lost 6 bases, the J end lost 6 bases, and 15 bases lay between the germline ends. The germline V gene has CDR1 MDHEN and CDR2 SYDVKM. CDR3 sequence (DNA): TGTGCCAGCAGCTCACAGGGTCTCGGCGAGCAGTACTTC. Protein product: CASSSQGLGEQYF.

The chain carries TRBV7-6 and TRBJ2-5, with 10 bases that match TRBD2. The V gene end was trimmed by 5 bases and the J gene end by 4 bases; junction bases not matched to a gene: 7. CDR3 length equals 15 residues. Germline CDR1 and CDR2: SGHVS and FNYEAQ. This CDR3 is CASSPLSGRTETQYF. The CDR3 nucleotides are TGTGCCAGCAGCCCCCTTAGCGGGAGGACAGAGACCCAGTACTTC.

The CDR3 is CASSQGRAQTPYNEQFF. The CDR3 region has the DNA TGCGCCAGCAGCCAAGGGCGGGCCCAAACGCCCTACAATGAGCAGTTCTTC. V and J are TRBV4-1 and TRBJ2-1; TRBD2 is a possible D gene (5 bases). Between the trimmed V and J ends, which lost 1 base and 2 bases, there was a span of 15 bases. The CDR3 is 17 residues long. The germline V gene encodes CDR1 MGHRA and CDR2 YSYEKL.

V and J are TRBV7-9 and TRBJ2-5; TRBD1 is a possible D gene (6 bases). The V gene's germline CDR1 is SEHNR and CDR2 FQNEAQ (reference sequence). The CDR3 is made up of 14 amino acids. Trimming pared 2 bases from V and 5 bases from J, leaving 12 bases between. Written as DNA, the CDR3 is TGTGCCAGCAGCTTAAATTGGGGGCGTGAGACCCAGTACTTC. Its protein is CASSLNWGRETQYF.

The CDR3 DNA reads TGTGCCACCCGGACTAGCGGGAACACCGGGGAGCTGTTTTTT. Its protein product is CATRTSGNTGELFF. The J gene is TRBJ2-2, the V gene TRBV5-4; the match to TRBD2 covers 10 bases. The V gene end was trimmed by 9 bases and the J gene end by 1 base; junction bases not matched to a gene: 3. The CDR3 runs 14 residues. Germline CDR1 and CDR2: SGHNT and YYREEE (reference sequence).

The chain recombines TRBV10-2 with TRBJ2-7, with TRBD1 matching 7 bases. Germline CDR1 reads WSHSY; CDR2 reads SAAADI. With V trimmed by 8 bases and J by 2 bases, 6 bases remained unmatched. The CDR3 is made up of 13 amino acids. CDR3 sequence: CASLTGTAYEQYF. Written as DNA, the CDR3 is TGCGCCAGCCTTACCGGGACAGCCTACGAGCAGTACTTC.

The V call is TRBV28, the J call TRBJ1-1; 10 positions agree with TRBD1. CDR1 is MDHEN and CDR2 is SYDVKM in the germline V gene. V dropped 8 bases and J dropped 3; count of bases not matched to a gene: 6. The CDR3 totals 14 residues. The CDR3 here is CASGSTGGYTEAFF. As DNA, the CDR3 is TGTGCCAGCGGGTCGACAGGGGGCTACACTGAAGCTTTCTTT.

This chain joins TRBV23-1 and TRBJ2-7, with TRBD2 matching 7 bases. TRBV23-1 is designated an ORF whose function remains uncertain. The CDR3 extends over 15 amino acids. Trimming at V came to 3 bases and at J to 1 base, leaving 6 bases not matched to a gene. This CDR3 reads CASSQGGDGSYEQYF. The CDR3 bases are TGCGCCAGCAGTCAGGGGGGGGACGGATCCTACGAGCAGTACTTC.

Note on this clone: One end of the junction does not line up with germline, which may come from a read error. The chain employs TRBV2 and TRBJ1-4; perhaps TRBD1 as D (6 bases). Germline CDR1 reads SNHLY; CDR2 reads FYNNEI. The CDR3 covers 10 residues. The CDR3 here is CASSGGDNRF. CDR3 DNA: TGTGCCAGCAGTGGTGGGGACAACCGTTTT.

This rearrangement joins TRBV4-3 to TRBJ1-1; D gene ambiguous. This CDR3 spans 14 amino acids. Germline V lookup: CDR1 LGHNA, CDR2 YSLEER. Trimming cost V 3 bases and J 1 base, with 9 bases left between them. This CDR3 reads CASSHPGSNTEAFF. In nucleotides, the CDR3 is TGCGCCAGCAGCCATCCGGGGTCGAACACTGAAGCTTTCTTT.

The rearrangement uses TRBV19 and TRBJ2-1; 7 bases match TRBD1. This CDR3 contains 13 residues. Germline CDR1 LNHDA, CDR2 SQIVND (reference sequence). Trimming at V came to 8 bases and at J to 8 bases, leaving 9 bases not matched to a gene. CDR3 nucleotide sequence: TGTGCCAGTGGGAGACAGGGTACCTATGAGCAGTTCTTC. Amino acids: CASGRQGTYEQFF. The full variable domain, with the rest looked up from reference TRBV19 and TRBJ2-1, is DGGITQSPKYLFRKEGQNVTLSCEQNLNHDAMYWYRQDPGQGLRLIYYSQIVNDFQKGDIAEGYSVSREKKESFPLTVTSAQKNPTAFYLCASGRQGTYEQFFGPGTRLTVL.

The V and J genes are TRBV2 and TRBJ1-4, with 7 bases fitting TRBD1. The J segment lost 6 bases and the V segment lost 7 bases, leaving 11 bases of the junction unmatched. The germline gives CDR1 SNHLY, CDR2 FYNNEI. The CDR3 covers 15 residues. CDR3 residues: CASTLPGQSDEKLFF. Here the CDR3 DNA reads TGTGCCAGCACCCTCCCGGGACAGTCGGATGAAAAACTGTTTTTT.

This clone was observed a single time. This chain connects TRBV28 to TRBJ2-5, with 7 bases aligning to TRBD1. Germline CDR1 and CDR2: MDHEN and SYDVKM. The junction had 3 bases not matched to a gene; V was cut back by 5 bases and J by 0 bases. The length of the CDR3 is 14 residues. In DNA, the CDR3 is TGTGCCAGCAGTGCACAGGGGAACCAAGAGACCCAGTACTTC. It yields the protein CASSAQGNQETQYF.

The chain combines TRBV7-6 with TRBJ2-7, with TRBD1 as a possible D gene (7 bases). V lost 8 bases and J 5 bases, leaving 16 bases between the germline ends. Germline CDR1 and CDR2: SGHVS and FNYEAQ. This CDR3 is 13 amino acids long. Written as DNA, the CDR3 is TGTGCCAGCGCCTTCGACAGGGAGGACGAGCAGTACTTC. Protein sequence: CASAFDREDEQYF.

The V call is TRBV11-2, the J call TRBJ2-3; 11 bases are a match to TRBD2. CDR3 length: 18 amino acids. V lost 0 bases, J lost 4 bases, and 9 bases stayed unmatched. Germline assignment: CDR1 SGHAT and CDR2 FQNNGV. CDR3 in amino acids: CASSLDRALAGGPDTQYF. CDR3 sequence (DNA): TGTGCCAGCAGCTTAGATAGGGCATTAGCGGGGGGGCCAGATACGCAGTATTTT.

The V call is TRBV4-1, the J call TRBJ1-5, with TRBD1 as a possible D gene (6 bases). Germline V gene data show CDR1 as MGHRA and CDR2 as YSYEKL. This CDR3 contains 16 residues. The V end lost 2 bases, the J end lost 3 bases, and 14 bases lay between the germline ends. This chain's CDR3 is CASSQSDRPDNQPQHF. The CDR3 nucleotides are TGCGCCAGCAGCCAATCCGACAGGCCCGACAATCAGCCCCAGCATTTT.

This clone came up once. The chain combines TRBV10-3 with TRBJ2-2, with 14 positions matching TRBD2. The CDR3 has 15 amino acids. In germline, CDR1 is ENHRY, CDR2 SYGVKD. Trimming took 6 bases from V and 7 from J; bases not matched to a gene: 4. The CDR3 DNA reads TGTGCCATCAGCGAAGGGACTAGCGGGAGCGGGGAGCTGTTTTTT. Its protein product is CAISEGTSGSGELFF.

V is TRBV5-6 and J is TRBJ1-5, with D possibly matching TRBD1 (6 bases). Trimming took off 2 bases at V and 2 bases at J, with 17 bases between the two ends. In germline, CDR1 is SGHDT, CDR2 YYEEEE. This CDR3 has 17 residues. CDR3 nucleotide sequence: TGTGCCAGCAGCTTCTCTCAGGGGTTGTTGGGCAATCAGCCCCAGCATTTT. Translating it yields CASSFSQGLLGNQPQHF.

This clone was observed a few times. The chain uses TRBV2 and TRBJ1-1; 7 bases line up with TRBD1. The CDR3 length is 12 residues. Germline CDR1 and CDR2: SNHLY and FYNNEI. V was pared by 4 bases and J by 7 bases, with 3 bases of the junction left unmatched. Here the CDR3 DNA reads TGTGCCAGCAGTGGGACAGGAGTTGAAGCTTTCTTT. Translating gives CASSGTGVEAFF.

This chain links TRBV9 with TRBJ2-1; 12 bases agree with TRBD2. The germline V gene has CDR1 SGDLS and CDR2 YYNGEE. The CDR3 contains 15 residues. V shed 3 bases and J 6 bases; nucleotides not matched to a gene: 4. The CDR3 is CASSGGLAGINEQFF. CDR3 coding DNA: TGTGCCAGCAGCGGCGGACTAGCGGGAATCAATGAGCAGTTCTTC.

The chain links TRBV19 to TRBJ1-2; 9 bases map to TRBD1. The CDR3 is made up of 15 amino acids. The V and J ends lost 10 bases and 2 bases, in that order; junction bases with no gene match: 11. Germline V gene lookup returns CDR1 LNHDA and CDR2 SQIVND (reference sequence). Here the CDR3 reads CATTTGTGHNYGYTF. CDR3 DNA: TGTGCCACAACAACCGGGACAGGGCACAACTATGGCTACACCTTC.

The gene calls are TRBV29-1 and TRBJ2-7; a possible D gene is TRBD2 (7 bases). Trimming pared 7 bases from V and 6 bases from J, leaving 13 bases between. The CDR3 covers 11 residues. Per germline, CDR1 SQVTM and CDR2 ANQGSEA. The CDR3 sequence is CSAGGGGEQYF. The CDR3 region has the DNA TGCAGCGCGGGGGGCGGCGGCGAGCAGTACTTC.

The chain links TRBV6-1 to TRBJ2-7, with 7 positions matching TRBD2. CDR3 length: 15 residues. V gave up 1 base and J gave up 2 bases; unmatched junction bases: 5. CDR1 MNHNS and CDR2 SASEGT come from the germline V gene. CDR3 sequence: CASSEVSGEPYEQYF. The DNA for the CDR3 is TGTGCCAGCAGTGAAGTGAGCGGGGAGCCCTACGAGCAGTACTTC.

V gene TRBV7-2 combines with J gene TRBJ1-1; possibly TRBD1 for D (5 bases). This CDR3 region has 15 residues. The V gene's germline CDR1 is SGHTA and CDR2 FQGNSA. Trimming pared 5 bases from V and 4 bases from J, leaving 17 bases between. The CDR3 sequence: CASSPTEPQGTEAFF. CDR3 nucleotides: TGTGCCAGCAGCCCAACCGAGCCTCAGGGCACTGAAGCTTTCTTT.